This T cell receptor (beta chain) was observed in a study of early T cells in non-severe SARS-CoV-2 infection. On the study more broadly: Bulk RNA taken from unsorted whole blood was sequenced, leaving chains unpaired.

Overall study findings and caveats: Anti-spike CD8 specificities were favored by VDJdb matching, whose results missed private and CD4 specificities.

The germline gives CDR1 MGHRA, CDR2 YSYEKL. The CDR3 runs to 14 residues. With V trimmed by 4 bases and J by 7 bases, 6 bases remained unmatched. This clonotype is labeled medium-sized. The antigen remains undetermined. TCRdb re-called the 5' RACE reads with MiXCR, one entry per CDR3 protein. In the table there are fewer than 50,000 distinct CDR3 sequences, around 6.9% of which are singletons. The V and J genes are TRBV4-1 and TRBJ2-2; 7 nucleotides agree with TRBD2. This TCR was recovered from an adult who was a healthcare worker with PCR-confirmed SARS-CoV-2 infection or an uninfected control (not recorded which). The starting material was whole blood, obtained at baseline. DNA of the CDR3: TGCGCCAGCAGCCCCAGCGGGGATGGCGGGGAGCTGTTTTTT. Translation gives CASSPSGDGGELFF.